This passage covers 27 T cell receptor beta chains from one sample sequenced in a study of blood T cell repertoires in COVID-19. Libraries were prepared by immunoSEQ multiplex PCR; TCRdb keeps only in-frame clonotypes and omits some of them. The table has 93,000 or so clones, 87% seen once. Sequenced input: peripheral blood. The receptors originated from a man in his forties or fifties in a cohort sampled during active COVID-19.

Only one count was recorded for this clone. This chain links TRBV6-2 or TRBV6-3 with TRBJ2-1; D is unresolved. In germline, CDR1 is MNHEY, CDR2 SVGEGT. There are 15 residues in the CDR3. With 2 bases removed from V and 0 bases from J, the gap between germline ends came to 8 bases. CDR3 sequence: CASSYEQSSYNEQFF. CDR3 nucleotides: TGTGCCAGCAGTTACGAACAGAGCTCCTACAATGAGCAGTTCTTC.

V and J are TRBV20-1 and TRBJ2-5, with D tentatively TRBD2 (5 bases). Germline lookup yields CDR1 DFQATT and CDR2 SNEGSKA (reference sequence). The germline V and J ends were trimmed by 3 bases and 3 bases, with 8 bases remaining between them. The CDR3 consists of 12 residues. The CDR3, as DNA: TGCAGTGCTAGTCGGCGGGAAGAGACCCAGTACTTC. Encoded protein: CSASRREETQYF.

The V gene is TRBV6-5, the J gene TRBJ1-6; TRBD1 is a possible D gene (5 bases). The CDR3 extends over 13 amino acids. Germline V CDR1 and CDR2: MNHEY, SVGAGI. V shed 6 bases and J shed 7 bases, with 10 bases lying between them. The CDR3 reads CASRTGHNSPLHF. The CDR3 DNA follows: TGTGCCAGCAGGACCGGACACAATTCACCCCTCCACTTT.

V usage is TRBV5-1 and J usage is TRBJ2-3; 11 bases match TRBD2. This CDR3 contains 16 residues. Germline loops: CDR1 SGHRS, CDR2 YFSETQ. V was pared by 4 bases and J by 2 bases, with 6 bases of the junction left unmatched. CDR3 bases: TGCGCCAGCAGCCTCGGGACTAGCGGAACCACAGATACGCAGTATTTT. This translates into CASSLGTSGTTDTQYF.

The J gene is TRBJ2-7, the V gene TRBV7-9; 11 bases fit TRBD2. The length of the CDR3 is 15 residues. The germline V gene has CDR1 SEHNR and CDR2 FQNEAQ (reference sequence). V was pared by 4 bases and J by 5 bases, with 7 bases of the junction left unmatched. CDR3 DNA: TGTGCCAGCAGCTCCCTAGCGGGGGGTAATGACGAGCAGTACTTC. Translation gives CASSSLAGGNDEQYF.

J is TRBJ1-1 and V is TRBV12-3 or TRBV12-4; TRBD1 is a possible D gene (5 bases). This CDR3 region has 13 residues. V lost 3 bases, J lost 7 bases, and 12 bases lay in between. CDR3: CASSFGRQGEAFF. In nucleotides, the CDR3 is TGTGCCAGCAGTTTTGGGCGCCAGGGTGAAGCTTTCTTT.

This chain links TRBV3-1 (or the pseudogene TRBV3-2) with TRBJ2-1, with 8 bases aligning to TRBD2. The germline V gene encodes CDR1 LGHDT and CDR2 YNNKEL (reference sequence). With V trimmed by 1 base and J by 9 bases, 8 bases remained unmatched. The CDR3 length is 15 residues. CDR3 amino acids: CASSQGIGTSGEQFF. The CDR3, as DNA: TGTGCCAGCAGCCAAGGGATTGGTACTAGCGGTGAGCAGTTCTTC.

The CDR3 bases are TGTGCCAGCAGCGTAGAGACCATAGCCCACAATGAGCAGTTCTTC. It is translated as CASSVETIAHNEQFF. This chain links TRBV9 with TRBJ2-1, with D hard to call. Germline V gene sequence: CDR1 SGDLS, CDR2 YYNGEE. CDR3 length: 15 amino acids. The germline V and J ends were trimmed by 0 bases and 5 bases, with 12 bases remaining between them.

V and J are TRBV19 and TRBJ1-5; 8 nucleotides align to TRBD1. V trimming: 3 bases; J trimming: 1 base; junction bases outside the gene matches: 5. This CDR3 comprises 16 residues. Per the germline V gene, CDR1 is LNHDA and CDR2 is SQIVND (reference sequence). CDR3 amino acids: CASSIGQGASNQPQHF. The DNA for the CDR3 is TGTGCCAGTAGTATTGGTCAGGGGGCAAGCAATCAGCCCCAGCATTTT.

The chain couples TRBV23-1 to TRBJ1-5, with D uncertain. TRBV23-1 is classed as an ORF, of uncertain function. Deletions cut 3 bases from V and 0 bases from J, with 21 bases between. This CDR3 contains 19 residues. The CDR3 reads CASSHLGARRIFSNQPQHF. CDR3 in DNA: TGCGCCAGCAGTCACCTTGGAGCACGAAGAATTTTTAGCAATCAGCCCCAGCATTTT.

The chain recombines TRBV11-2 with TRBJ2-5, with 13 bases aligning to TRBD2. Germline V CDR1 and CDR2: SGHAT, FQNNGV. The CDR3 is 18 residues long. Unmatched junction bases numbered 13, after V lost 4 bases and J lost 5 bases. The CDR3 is CASSSMRGTSGVRETQYF. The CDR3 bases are TGTGCCAGCAGCTCGATGAGAGGGACTAGCGGGGTCCGGGAGACCCAGTACTTC.

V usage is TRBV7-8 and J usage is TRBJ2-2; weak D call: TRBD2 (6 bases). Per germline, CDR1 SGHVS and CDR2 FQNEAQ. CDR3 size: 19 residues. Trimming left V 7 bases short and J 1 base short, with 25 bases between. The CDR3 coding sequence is TGTGCCAGCACCCCCGGCAGCCCGGCGGGATTGGGGAACACCGGGGAGCTGTTTTTT. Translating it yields CASTPGSPAGLGNTGELFF.

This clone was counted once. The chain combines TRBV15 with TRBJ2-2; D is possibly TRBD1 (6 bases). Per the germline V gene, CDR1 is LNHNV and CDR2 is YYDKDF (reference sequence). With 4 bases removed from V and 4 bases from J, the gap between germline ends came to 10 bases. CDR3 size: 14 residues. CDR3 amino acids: CATSTGQSTGELFF. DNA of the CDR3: TGTGCCACCAGCACCGGACAGAGCACCGGGGAGCTGTTTTTT.

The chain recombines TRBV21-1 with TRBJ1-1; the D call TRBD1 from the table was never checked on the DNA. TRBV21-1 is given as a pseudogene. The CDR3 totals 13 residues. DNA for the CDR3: TGTGCCAGCAGCGCGACACAATCCGATGAAGCTTTCTTT. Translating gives CASSATQSDEAFF.

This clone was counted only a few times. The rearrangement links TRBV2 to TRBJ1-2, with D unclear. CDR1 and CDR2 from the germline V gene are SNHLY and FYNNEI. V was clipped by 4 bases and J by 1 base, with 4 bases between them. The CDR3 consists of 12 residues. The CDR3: CASSAVNYGYTF. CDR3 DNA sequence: TGTGCCAGCAGTGCCGTTAACTATGGCTACACCTTC. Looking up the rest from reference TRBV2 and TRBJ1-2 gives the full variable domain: EPEVTQTPSHQVTQMGQEVILRCVPISNHLYFYWYRQILGQKVEFLVSFYNNEISEKSEIFDDQFSVERPDGSNFTLKIRSTKLEDSAMYFCASSAVNYGYTFGSGTRLTVV.

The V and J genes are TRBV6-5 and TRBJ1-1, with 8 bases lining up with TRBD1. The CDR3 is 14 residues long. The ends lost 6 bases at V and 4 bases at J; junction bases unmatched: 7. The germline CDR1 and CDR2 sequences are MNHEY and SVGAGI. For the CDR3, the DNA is TGTGCCAGCAGGAGCACAGGGGGAGGCACTGAAGCTTTCTTT. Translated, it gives CASRSTGGGTEAFF.

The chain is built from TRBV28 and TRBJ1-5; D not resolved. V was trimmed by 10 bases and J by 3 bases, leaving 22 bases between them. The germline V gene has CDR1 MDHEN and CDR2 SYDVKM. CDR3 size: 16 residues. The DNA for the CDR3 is TGTGCCACCCTATTGCCATCTTCACCGTCCAATCAGCCCCAGCATTTT. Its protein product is CATLLPSSPSNQPQHF.

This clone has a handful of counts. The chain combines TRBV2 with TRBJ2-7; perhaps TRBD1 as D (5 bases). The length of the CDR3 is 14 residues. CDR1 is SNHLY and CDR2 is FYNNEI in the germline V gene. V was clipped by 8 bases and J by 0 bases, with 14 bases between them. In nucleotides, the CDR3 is TGTGCCAGCCGTATAGGGGAACTCTCCTACGAGCAGTACTTC. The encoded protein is CASRIGELSYEQYF.

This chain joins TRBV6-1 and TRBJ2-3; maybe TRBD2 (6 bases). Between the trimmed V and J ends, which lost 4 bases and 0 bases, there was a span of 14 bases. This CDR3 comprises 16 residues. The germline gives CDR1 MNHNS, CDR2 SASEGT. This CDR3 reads CASSGRAGSSTDTQYF. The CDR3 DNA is TGTGCCAGCAGTGGCAGAGCGGGCTCTAGCACAGATACGCAGTATTTT.

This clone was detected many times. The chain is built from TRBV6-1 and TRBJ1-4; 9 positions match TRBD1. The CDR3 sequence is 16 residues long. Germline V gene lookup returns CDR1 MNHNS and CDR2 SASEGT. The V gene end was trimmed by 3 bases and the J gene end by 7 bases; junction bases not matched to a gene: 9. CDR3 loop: CASSDTTGQGGEKLFF. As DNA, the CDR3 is TGTGCCAGCAGTGACACCACGGGACAGGGCGGTGAAAAACTGTTTTTT.

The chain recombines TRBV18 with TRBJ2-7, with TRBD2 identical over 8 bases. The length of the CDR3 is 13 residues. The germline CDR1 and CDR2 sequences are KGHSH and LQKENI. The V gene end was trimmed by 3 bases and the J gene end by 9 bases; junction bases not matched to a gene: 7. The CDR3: CASSPGLDSPQYF. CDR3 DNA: TGTGCCAGCTCACCGGGACTAGACAGCCCGCAGTACTTC.

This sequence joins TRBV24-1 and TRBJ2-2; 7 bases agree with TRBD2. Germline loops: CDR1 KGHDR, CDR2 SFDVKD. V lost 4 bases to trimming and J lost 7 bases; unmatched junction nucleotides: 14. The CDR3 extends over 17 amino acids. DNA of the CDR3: TGTGCCACCAGTGAACTCAAAGGCGGTGCGGGGGACGGGGAGCTGTTTTTT. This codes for CATSELKGGAGDGELFF.

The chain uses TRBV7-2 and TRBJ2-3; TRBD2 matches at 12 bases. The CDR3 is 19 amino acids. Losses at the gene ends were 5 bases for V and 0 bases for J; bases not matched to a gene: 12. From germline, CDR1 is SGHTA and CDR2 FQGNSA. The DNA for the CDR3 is TGTGCCAGCAGCCCAGAGCCACGACTAGCGGGGGCTAGCACAGATACGCAGTATTTT. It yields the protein CASSPEPRLAGASTDTQYF. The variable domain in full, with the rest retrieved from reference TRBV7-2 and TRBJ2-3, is GAGVSQSPSNKVTEKGKDVELRCDPISGHTALYWYRQSLGQGLEFLIYFQGNSAPDKSGLPSDRFSAERTGGSVSTLTIQRTQQEDSAVYLCASSPEPRLAGASTDTQYFGPGTRLTVL.

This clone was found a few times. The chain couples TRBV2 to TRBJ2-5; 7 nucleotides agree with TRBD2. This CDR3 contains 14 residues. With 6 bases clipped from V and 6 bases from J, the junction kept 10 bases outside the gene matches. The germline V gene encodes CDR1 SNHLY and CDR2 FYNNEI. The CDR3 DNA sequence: TGTGCCAGCAGCCAGCGGGGCCCCGGGAAGACCCAGTACTTC. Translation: CASSQRGPGKTQYF.

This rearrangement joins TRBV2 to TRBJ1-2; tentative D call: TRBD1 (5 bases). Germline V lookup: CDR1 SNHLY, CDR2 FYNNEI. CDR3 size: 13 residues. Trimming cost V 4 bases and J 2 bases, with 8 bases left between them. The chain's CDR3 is CASSGQFNYGYTF. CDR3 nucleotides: TGTGCCAGCAGTGGACAGTTCAACTATGGCTACACCTTC.

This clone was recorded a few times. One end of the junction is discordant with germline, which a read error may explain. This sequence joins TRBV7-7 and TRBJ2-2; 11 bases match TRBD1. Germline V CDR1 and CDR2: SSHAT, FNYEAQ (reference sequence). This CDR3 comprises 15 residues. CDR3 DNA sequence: TGTGCTAGCAGCTCCGGGACAGGGGGAAACGGGGAGCTGTTTTTT. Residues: CASSSGTGGNGELFF.

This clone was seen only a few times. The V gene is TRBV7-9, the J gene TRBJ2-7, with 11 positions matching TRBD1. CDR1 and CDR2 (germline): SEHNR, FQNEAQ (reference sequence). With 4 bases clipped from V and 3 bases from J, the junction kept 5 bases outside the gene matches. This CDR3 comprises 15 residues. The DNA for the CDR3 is TGTGCCAGCAGCTCGTGGACAGGGGGCTACTACGAGCAGTACGTC. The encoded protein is CASSSWTGGYYEQYV.